Below are 22 T cell receptor beta chains sequenced from a single sample in a study of response to subunit inactivated influenza vaccine. TCRdb fed the RT-PCR reads into MiXCR, producing one record per CDR3 protein. The sample records 500,000 or so distinct CDR3 sequences, around 9.9% being singletons. Source: PBMCs from blood, taken 40 to 50 days after vaccination. The receptors shown here come from a man aged 45 to 65 who received an inactivated influenza vaccine.

Many counts were recorded for this clonotype. The chain uses TRBV5-1 and TRBJ2-1, with 10 bases that match TRBD2. V lost 3 bases, J lost 4 bases, and 7 bases stayed unmatched. The germline CDR1 and CDR2 sequences are SGHRS and YFSETQ. The CDR3 sequence is 16 residues long. CDR3 coding DNA: TGCGCCAGCAGCTCCTCCCTAGCGGGGGATTACAATGAGCAGTTCTTC. It is translated as CASSSSLAGDYNEQFF.

This clonotype was detected only a few times. The V gene is TRBV29-1, the J gene TRBJ2-3, with D hard to call. Germline lookup yields CDR1 SQVTM and CDR2 ANQGSEA. V was clipped by 6 bases and J by 4 bases, with 14 bases between them. The CDR3 runs 13 residues. CDR3 in DNA: TGCAGCGTCGCCTGGAGAAGCGCAGATACGCAGTATTTT. The encoded protein is CSVAWRSADTQYF.

In this sample, this clonotype turned up a few times. The chain links TRBV20-1 to TRBJ2-1, with 9 nucleotides matching TRBD2. Germline CDR1 is DFQATT and CDR2 is SNEGSKA (reference sequence). V trimming: 7 bases; J trimming: 13 bases; junction bases outside the gene matches: 14. The CDR3 spans 13 residues. CDR3 protein: CSVPPLAGSPQFF. As DNA, the CDR3 is TGCAGTGTCCCCCCGCTAGCGGGAAGTCCTCAGTTCTTC.

This clonotype was found once. Mismatch with germline at one junction end may stem from a read error. The chain recombines TRBV10-3 with TRBJ2-4; no reliable D call. This CDR3 contains 16 residues. CDR1 and CDR2 (germline): ENHRY, SYGVKD. CDR3 in amino acids: CPISAQSPEVKNIQYF. The CDR3, as DNA: TGTCCCATCAGTGCCCAAAGCCCAGAAGTAAAAAACATTCAGTACTTC.

This clonotype appeared a few times. The chain carries TRBV5-1 and TRBJ2-7; no reliable D call. There are 15 residues in the CDR3. Germline CDR1 reads SGHRS; CDR2 reads YFSETQ. The V end was cut by 1 base, the J end by 3 bases, with 14 bases between. The CDR3: CASSLQQRILYEQYF. The CDR3 nucleotides are TGCGCCAGCAGCTTGCAACAACGGATCCTCTACGAGCAGTACTTC.

The sample holds a few counts of this clonotype. The chain employs TRBV29-1 and TRBJ2-5; unclear D gene. This CDR3 contains 11 residues. The V gene lost 4 bases and the J gene lost 4 bases, with 7 bases spanning the gap. Per germline, CDR1 SQVTM and CDR2 ANQGSEA. In DNA form, the CDR3 reads TGCAGCGTTGCCAATTCAGAGACCCAGTACTTC. Its translation is CSVANSETQYF.

V gene TRBV15 combines with J gene TRBJ1-4; no clear D gene. V was trimmed by 6 bases and J by 6 bases, leaving 14 bases between them. The CDR3 is made up of 14 amino acids. CDR1 and CDR2 (germline): LNHNV, YYDKDF (reference sequence). The CDR3 sequence is CATSRKAKDEKLFF. CDR3 DNA: TGTGCCACCAGTCGAAAAGCTAAGGATGAAAAACTGTTTTTT.

This clonotype was seen a handful of times. The chain carries TRBV5-1 and TRBJ2-7; D is possibly TRBD1 (6 bases). The CDR3 totals 14 residues. In germline, CDR1 is SGHRS, CDR2 YFSETQ. Trimming cost V 0 bases and J 5 bases, with 12 bases left between them. The CDR3: CASSLETGWNEQYF. DNA for the CDR3: TGCGCCAGCAGCTTGGAGACAGGTTGGAACGAGCAGTACTTC. The full variable domain, in which reference TRBV5-1 and TRBJ2-7 provide the parts outside the CDR3, is KAGVTQTPRYLIKTRGQQVTLSCSPISGHRSVSWYQQTPGQGLQFLFEYFSETQRNKGNFPGRFSGRQFSNSRSEMNVSTLELGDSALYLCASSLETGWNEQYFGPGTRLTVT.

This clonotype has a handful of counts. The rearrangement joins TRBV11-2 to TRBJ1-2; D might be TRBD1 (6 bases). Trimming took 1 base from V and 2 from J, leaving 11 bases between them. There are 15 residues in the CDR3. Germline V CDR1 and CDR2: SGHAT, FQNNGV. The CDR3 coding sequence is TGTGCCAGCAGCTTAGTCTACAGGGAGAACTATGGCTACACCTTC. Its protein product is CASSLVYRENYGYTF.

In its sample, this clonotype was seen a few times. This chain uses TRBV6-5 with TRBJ1-6; a possible D gene is TRBD1 (6 bases). This CDR3 comprises 15 residues. Germline values: CDR1 MNHEY, CDR2 SVGAGI. V was clipped by 0 bases and J by 10 bases, with 13 bases between them. CDR3: CASSYSGGRQSPLHF. The CDR3, as DNA: TGTGCCAGCAGTTACTCGGGGGGGCGCCAATCACCCCTCCACTTT.

This chain uses TRBV20-1 with TRBJ2-3, with 7 bases identical to TRBD1. The CDR3 runs to 13 residues. Germline V gene data show CDR1 as DFQATT and CDR2 as SNEGSKA (reference sequence). Unmatched junction bases numbered 4, after V lost 4 bases and J lost 3 bases. The CDR3 loop is CSAKQGSTDTQYF. Written as DNA, the CDR3 is TGCAGTGCTAAACAGGGGAGTACAGATACGCAGTATTTT.

This chain links TRBV13 with TRBJ2-1, with a weak D call TRBD2 (6 bases). From germline, CDR1 is PRHDT and CDR2 FYEKMQ (reference sequence). Trimming left V 5 bases short and J 7 bases short, with 21 bases between. CDR3 length equals 16 residues. CDR3 sequence reads: CASSPTPPDGGNEQFF. The CDR3 DNA follows: TGTGCCAGCAGCCCCACCCCGCCCGACGGGGGAAATGAGCAGTTCTTC.

This clonotype was observed a handful of times. CDR3 sequence reads: CASSPQGTGPYEQYF. In DNA, the CDR3 is TGTGCCAGCAGCCCGCAGGGGACAGGCCCCTACGAGCAGTACTTC. J is TRBJ2-7 and V is TRBV5-5; 8 nucleotides align to TRBD1. The CDR3 is 15 residues long. The V gene's germline CDR1 is SGHKS and CDR2 YYEKEE (reference sequence). Trimming took 4 bases from V and 2 from J; bases not matched to a gene: 8. The full variable domain, in which reference TRBV5-5 and TRBJ2-7 provide the parts outside the CDR3, is DAGVTQSPTHLIKTRGQQVTLRCSPISGHKSVSWYQQVLGQGPQFIFQYYEKEERGRGNFPDRFSARQFPNYSSELNVNALLLGDSALYLCASSPQGTGPYEQYFGPGTRLTVT.

The chain couples TRBV10-3 to TRBJ2-1; 11 bases line up with TRBD2. The CDR3 contains 15 residues. Trimming at V came to 8 bases and at J to 7 bases, leaving 10 bases not matched to a gene. Germline V gives CDR1 ENHRY, CDR2 SYGVKD. CDR3 coding DNA: TGTGCCATCGCTCCTCTAGCGGGGGGCGGGAATGAGCAGTTCTTC. Its translation: CAIAPLAGGGNEQFF.

The rearrangement uses TRBV29-1 and TRBJ1-1; a weak D match, TRBD1 (5 bases). This CDR3 has 13 amino acids. Germline assignment: CDR1 SQVTM and CDR2 ANQGSEA. V was clipped by 4 bases and J by 2 bases, with 11 bases between them. The DNA for the CDR3 is TGCAGCGTTGTGGTTGGGGGAAACACTGAAGCTTTCTTT. It specifies CSVVVGGNTEAFF.

This clonotype was counted a few times. The genes are TRBV7-6 and TRBJ2-6, with 7 bases that match TRBD1. V was clipped by 1 base and J by 0 bases; unmatched bases: 6. Per germline, CDR1 SGHVS and CDR2 FNYEAQ. The CDR3 covers 18 residues. The CDR3, as DNA: TGTGCCAGCAGCTTAGAACCGGGACAGAGCTCTGGGGCCAACGTCCTGACTTTC. Translated, it gives CASSLEPGQSSGANVLTF.

This chain uses TRBV3-1 with TRBJ2-2, with 11 bases aligning to TRBD2. Germline CDR1 is LGHDT and CDR2 is YNNKEL (reference sequence). This CDR3 has 16 amino acids. J gave up 3 bases and V 4 bases, and 4 bases lay outside the gene matches. CDR3 nucleotides: TGTGCCAGCAGCCGGGGACTAGCGGATCACACCGGGGAGCTGTTTTTT. It codes for CASSRGLADHTGELFF.

This clonotype has a count of ten or more. The chain uses TRBV4-3 and TRBJ2-1; 10 bases line up with TRBD1. The length of the CDR3 is 14 residues. Per germline, CDR1 LGHNA and CDR2 YSLEER. The V gene end was trimmed by 4 bases and the J gene end by 7 bases; junction bases not matched to a gene: 4. CDR3 bases: TGCGCCAGCAGCCTGGACAGGGGGGTAAATGAGCAGTTCTTC. Its translation is CASSLDRGVNEQFF.

This clonotype was observed a few times. This chain joins TRBV20-1 and TRBJ2-7; TRBD2 aligns across 7 bases. This CDR3 has 12 amino acids. The V gene end was trimmed by 3 bases and the J gene end by 6 bases; junction bases not matched to a gene: 5. Germline V gene data show CDR1 as DFQATT and CDR2 as SNEGSKA (reference sequence). CDR3 bases: TGCAGTGCTAGGGCTCCGGGAGGCGAGCAGTACTTC. Protein: CSARAPGGEQYF.

The chain couples TRBV12-3 or TRBV12-4 to TRBJ2-4; perhaps TRBD2 as D (6 bases). V dropped 5 bases and J dropped 2 bases, with 10 bases sitting between them. The CDR3 consists of 14 residues. The CDR3 DNA is TGTGCCAGCAGTGTGGCGGGGACCAAAAACATTCAGTACTTC. It translates to CASSVAGTKNIQYF.

The chain uses TRBV27 and TRBJ2-5, with 7 nucleotides matching TRBD2. The CDR3 covers 14 residues. Germline V gene sequence: CDR1 MNHEY, CDR2 SMNVEV (reference sequence). The V and J ends lost 6 bases and 2 bases, in that order; junction bases with no gene match: 6. CDR3 nucleotides: TGTGCCAGCAGACCCCCCGGGGGGCAAGAGACCCAGTACTTC. Residues: CASRPPGGQETQYF.

V gene TRBV4-1 combines with J gene TRBJ2-2; D is unresolved. Trimming took 0 bases from V and 6 from J, leaving 8 bases between them. CDR1 is MGHRA and CDR2 is YSYEKL in the germline V gene. The CDR3 totals 14 residues. The CDR3 region is CASSQDHGSGELFF. The CDR3 coding sequence is TGCGCCAGCAGCCAAGACCATGGTTCCGGGGAGCTGTTTTTT.